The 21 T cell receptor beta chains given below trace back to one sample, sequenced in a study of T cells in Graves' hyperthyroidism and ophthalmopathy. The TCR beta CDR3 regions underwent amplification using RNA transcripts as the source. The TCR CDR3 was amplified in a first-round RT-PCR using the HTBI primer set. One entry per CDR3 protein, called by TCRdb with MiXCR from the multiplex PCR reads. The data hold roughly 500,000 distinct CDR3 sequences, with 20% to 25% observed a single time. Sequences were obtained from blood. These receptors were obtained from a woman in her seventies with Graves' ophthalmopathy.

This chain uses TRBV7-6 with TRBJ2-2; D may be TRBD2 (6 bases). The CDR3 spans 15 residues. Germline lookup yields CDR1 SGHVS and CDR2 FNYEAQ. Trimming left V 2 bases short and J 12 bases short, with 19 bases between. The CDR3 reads CASSLSIGLGGQLFF. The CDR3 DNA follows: TGTGCCAGCAGCTTATCTATTGGTTTGGGAGGTCAGCTGTTTTTT.

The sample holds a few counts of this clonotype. DNA for the CDR3: TGTGCCAGCAGACTAGCGTTCTCTGGGGCCAACGTCCTGACTTTC. Amino acid sequence: CASRLAFSGANVLTF. The rearrangement joins TRBV2 to TRBJ2-6; 7 nucleotides line up with TRBD2. Unmatched junction bases numbered 2, after V lost 6 bases and J lost 0 bases. The CDR3 consists of 15 residues. In germline, CDR1 is SNHLY, CDR2 FYNNEI.

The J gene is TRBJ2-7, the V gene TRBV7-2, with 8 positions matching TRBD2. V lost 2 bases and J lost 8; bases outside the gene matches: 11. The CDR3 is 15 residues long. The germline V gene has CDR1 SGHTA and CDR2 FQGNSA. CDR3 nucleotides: TGTGCCAGCAGCTTAAGAGACGGGAGGGCCATCAAGCAGTACTTC. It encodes CASSLRDGRAIKQYF.

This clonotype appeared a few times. CDR3 bases: TGCGCCAGCATGTTAATGCCAGGACCGGGAGGCCCGAGGCCCGGGGAGCTGTTTTTT. Its protein is CASMLMPGPGGPRPGELFF. The chain uses TRBV10-2 and TRBJ2-2; 7 nucleotides align to TRBD2. Germline assignment: CDR1 WSHSY and CDR2 SAAADI. The CDR3 has 19 amino acids. The J segment lost 6 bases and the V segment lost 7 bases, leaving 23 bases of the junction unmatched.

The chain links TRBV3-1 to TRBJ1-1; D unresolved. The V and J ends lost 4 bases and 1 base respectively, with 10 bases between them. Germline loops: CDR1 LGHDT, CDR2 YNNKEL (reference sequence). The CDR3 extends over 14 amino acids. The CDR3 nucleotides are TGTGCCAGCAGCCCCCTAGTAGGGAACACTGAAGCTTTCTTT. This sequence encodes CASSPLVGNTEAFF.

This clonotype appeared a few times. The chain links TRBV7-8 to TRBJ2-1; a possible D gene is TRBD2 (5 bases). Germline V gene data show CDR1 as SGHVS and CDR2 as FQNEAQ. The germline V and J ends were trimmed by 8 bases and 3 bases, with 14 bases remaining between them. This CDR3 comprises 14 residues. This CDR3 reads CASGVRDHYNEQFF. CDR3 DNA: TGTGCCAGCGGGGTGAGGGATCACTACAATGAGCAGTTCTTC. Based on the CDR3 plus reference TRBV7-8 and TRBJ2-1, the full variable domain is GAGVSQSPRYKVAKRGQDVALRCDPISGHVSLFWYQQALGQGPEFLTYFQNEAQLDKSGLPSDRFFAERPEGSVSTLKIQRTQQEDSAVYLCASGVRDHYNEQFFGPGTRLTVL.

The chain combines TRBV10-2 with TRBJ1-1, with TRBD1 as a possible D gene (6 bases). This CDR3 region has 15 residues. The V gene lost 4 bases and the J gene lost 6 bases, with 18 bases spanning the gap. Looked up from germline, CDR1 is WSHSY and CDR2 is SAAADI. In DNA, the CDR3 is TGCGCCAGCAGTGTTTCGGGGGGCTACGTGGCTGAAGCTTTCTTT. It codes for CASSVSGGYVAEAFF.

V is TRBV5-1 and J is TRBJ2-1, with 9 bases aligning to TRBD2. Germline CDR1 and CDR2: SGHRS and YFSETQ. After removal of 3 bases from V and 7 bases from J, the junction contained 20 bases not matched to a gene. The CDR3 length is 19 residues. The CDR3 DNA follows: TGCGCCAGCAGCTCAGGTGGTTTTAGCGGGAGAGGCAGTAGGAATGAGCAGTTCTTC. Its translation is CASSSGGFSGRGSRNEQFF.

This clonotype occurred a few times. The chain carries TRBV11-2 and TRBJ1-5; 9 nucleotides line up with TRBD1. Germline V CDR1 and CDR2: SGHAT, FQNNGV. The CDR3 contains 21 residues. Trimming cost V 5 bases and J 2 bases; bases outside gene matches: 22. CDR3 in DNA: TGTGCCAGCAGCATCCCTAGGAGAGGGGGACAGGGAGGTCCCCGCAATCAGCCCCAGCATTTT. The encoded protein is CASSIPRRGGQGGPRNQPQHF.

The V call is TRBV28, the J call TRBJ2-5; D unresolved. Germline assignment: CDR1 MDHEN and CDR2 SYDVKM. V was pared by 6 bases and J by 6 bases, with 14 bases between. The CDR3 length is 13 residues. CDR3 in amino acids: CASSTGQAKTQYF. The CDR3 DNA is TGTGCCAGCAGCACTGGGCAGGCGAAGACCCAGTACTTC.

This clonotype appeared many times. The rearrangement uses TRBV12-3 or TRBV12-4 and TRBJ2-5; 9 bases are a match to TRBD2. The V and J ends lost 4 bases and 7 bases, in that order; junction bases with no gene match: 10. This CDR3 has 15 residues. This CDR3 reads CASSYTSGPSGTQYF. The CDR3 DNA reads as TGTGCCAGCAGTTATACTAGCGGGCCCTCGGGGACCCAGTACTTC.

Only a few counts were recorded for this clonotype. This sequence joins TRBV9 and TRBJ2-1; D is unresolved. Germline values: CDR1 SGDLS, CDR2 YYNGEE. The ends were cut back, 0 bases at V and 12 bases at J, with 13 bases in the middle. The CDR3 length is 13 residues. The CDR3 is CASSVGSTTGQFF. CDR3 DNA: TGTGCCAGCAGCGTAGGTAGCACAACGGGGCAGTTCTTC.

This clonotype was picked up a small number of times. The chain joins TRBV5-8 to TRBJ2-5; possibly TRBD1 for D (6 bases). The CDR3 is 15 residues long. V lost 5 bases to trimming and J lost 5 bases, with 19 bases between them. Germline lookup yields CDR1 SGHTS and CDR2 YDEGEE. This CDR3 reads CASSPGVGAVETQYF. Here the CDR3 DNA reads TGTGCCAGCAGTCCGGGTGTGGGGGCGGTGGAGACCCAGTACTTC.

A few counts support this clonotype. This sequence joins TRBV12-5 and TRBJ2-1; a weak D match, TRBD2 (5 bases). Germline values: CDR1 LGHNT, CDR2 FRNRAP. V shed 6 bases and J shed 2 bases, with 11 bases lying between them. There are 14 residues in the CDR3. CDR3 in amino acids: CASGKEGPYNEQFF. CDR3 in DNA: TGTGCTAGTGGCAAAGAGGGTCCCTACAATGAGCAGTTCTTC.

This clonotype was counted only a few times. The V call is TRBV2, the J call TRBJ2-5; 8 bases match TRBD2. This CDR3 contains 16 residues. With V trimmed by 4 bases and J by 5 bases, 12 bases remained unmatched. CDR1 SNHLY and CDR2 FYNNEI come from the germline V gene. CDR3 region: CASSVSGGLPRETQYF. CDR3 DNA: TGTGCCAGCAGTGTCAGCGGGGGCCTACCGCGGGAGACCCAGTACTTC. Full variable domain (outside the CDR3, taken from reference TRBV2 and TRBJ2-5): EPEVTQTPSHQVTQMGQEVILRCVPISNHLYFYWYRQILGQKVEFLVSFYNNEISEKSEIFDDQFSVERPDGSNFTLKIRSTKLEDSAMYFCASSVSGGLPRETQYFGPGTRLLVL.

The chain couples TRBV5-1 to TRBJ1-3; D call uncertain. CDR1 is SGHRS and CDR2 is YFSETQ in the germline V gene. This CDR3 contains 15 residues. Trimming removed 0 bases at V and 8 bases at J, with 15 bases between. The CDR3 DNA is TGCGCCAGCAGCTTGGGTATGGCAGGCCGAGACACCATATATTTT. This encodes CASSLGMAGRDTIYF.

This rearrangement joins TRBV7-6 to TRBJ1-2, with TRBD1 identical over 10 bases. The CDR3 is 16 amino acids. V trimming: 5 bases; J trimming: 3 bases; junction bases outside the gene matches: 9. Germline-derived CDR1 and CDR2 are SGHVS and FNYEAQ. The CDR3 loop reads CASSPDRGRWDYGYTF. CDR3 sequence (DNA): TGTGCCAGCAGCCCAGACAGGGGGCGGTGGGACTATGGCTACACCTTC.

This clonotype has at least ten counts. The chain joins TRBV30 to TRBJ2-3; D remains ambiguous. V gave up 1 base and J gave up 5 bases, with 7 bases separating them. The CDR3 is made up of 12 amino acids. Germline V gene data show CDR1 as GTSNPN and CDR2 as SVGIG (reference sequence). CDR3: CAWSGWEDTQYF. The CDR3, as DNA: TGTGCCTGGAGTGGGTGGGAAGATACGCAGTATTTT.

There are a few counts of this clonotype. CDR3 amino acids: CASSYGGQPQHF. The CDR3 nucleotides read TGTGCCAGCAGTTATGGAGGTCAGCCCCAGCATTTT. The chain employs TRBV12-3 or TRBV12-4 and TRBJ1-5; D not certain. V was cut by 4 bases and J by 6 bases, with 7 bases left in between. The CDR3 consists of 12 residues.

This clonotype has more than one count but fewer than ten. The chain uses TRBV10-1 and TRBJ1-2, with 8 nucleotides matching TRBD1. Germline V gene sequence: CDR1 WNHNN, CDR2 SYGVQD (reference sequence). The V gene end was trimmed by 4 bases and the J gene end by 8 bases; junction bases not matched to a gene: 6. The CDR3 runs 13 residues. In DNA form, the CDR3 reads TGCGCCAGCAGTGTATACAGGGGGTCGGGCTACACCTTC. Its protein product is CASSVYRGSGYTF.

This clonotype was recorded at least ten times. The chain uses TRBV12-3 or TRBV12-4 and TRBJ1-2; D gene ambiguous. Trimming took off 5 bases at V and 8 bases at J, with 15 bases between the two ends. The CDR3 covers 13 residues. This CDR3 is CASSLSRGGGYTF. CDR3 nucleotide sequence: TGTGCCAGCAGTCTGTCGCGGGGAGGCGGCTACACCTTC.